This entry lists 3 T cell receptor beta chains sequenced from one sample in a study of T cell responses to AZD1222 COVID-19 vaccine. Here immunoSEQ multiplex PCR was the method, and the copy in TCRdb shows in-frame clones only, minus some. The sample holds roughly 150,000 clones, about 92% seen once. The source was peripheral blood, collected 28 days after the second AZD1222 dose. Receptor source: an adult who received the AZD1222 COVID-19 vaccine.

This chain links TRBV5-1 with TRBJ2-1; TRBD2 agrees at 8 bases. Germline CDR1 reads SGHRS; CDR2 reads YFSETQ. V gave up 0 bases and J gave up 6 bases; unmatched junction bases: 5. This CDR3 is built from 15 residues. CDR3 sequence (DNA): TGCGCCAGCAGCTTGGACGGGGGGGCCGGCAATGAGCAGTTCTTC. It translates to CASSLDGGAGNEQFF.

CDR3 loop: CATMTSSSSYNEQFF. DNA of the CDR3: TGTGCCACTATGACTAGTTCTAGCTCCTACAATGAGCAGTTCTTC. This sequence joins TRBV27 and TRBJ2-1, with a possible D match to TRBD2 (6 bases). This CDR3 has 15 residues. Germline-derived CDR1 and CDR2 are MNHEY and SMNVEV (reference sequence). Deletions cut 10 bases from V and 0 bases from J, with 16 bases between.

This rearrangement joins TRBV7-2 to TRBJ1-6, with D tentatively TRBD1 (5 bases). V shed 5 bases and J shed 9 bases, with 11 bases lying between them. Looked up from germline, CDR1 is SGHTA and CDR2 is FQGNSA. CDR3 length: 13 residues. The CDR3 here is CASSNSGASPLHF. Written as DNA, the CDR3 is TGTGCCAGCAGCAACTCTGGGGCTTCACCCCTCCACTTT.